The next 28 T cell receptor beta chains were all read from a single sample in a study of cytomegalovirus exposure and HLA in healthy donors (dated by TCRdb to 2016 to 2017). Libraries were built with the immunoSEQ multiplex PCR assay. Held by TCRdb, this immuneACCESS table contains in-frame sequences only and omits some clones. Under half of the omission traces to an unresolved V gene where checked; the cause of the rest is unknown. This sample lists 210,000 or so clones; around 88% were detected once. The top ten constitute 2.9% of the sample. The sequencing input was PBMCs. The receptor source for this set is a woman aged 18-35 years in good health and CMV-seronegative.

This chain uses TRBV5-1 with TRBJ2-3; 10 positions match TRBD2. V lost 5 bases, J lost 3 bases, and 12 bases stayed unmatched. The CDR3 consists of 17 residues. Germline V gene sequence: CDR1 SGHRS, CDR2 YFSETQ. CDR3 in DNA: TGCGCCAGCAGAGGCGGGAGCGGGAGGGGTCGAACAGATACGCAGTATTTT. This codes for CASRGGSGRGRTDTQYF.

The genes are TRBV27 and TRBJ1-2, with unresolved D. From germline, CDR1 is MNHEY and CDR2 SMNVEV (reference sequence). This CDR3 has 13 amino acids. With 3 bases removed from V and 13 bases from J, the gap between germline ends came to 18 bases. For the CDR3, the DNA is TGTGCCAGCAGTTTGTCCCCACCCACTCCTTCCACCTTC. Protein product: CASSLSPPTPSTF.

The count of this clone is one. The J gene is TRBJ2-1, the V gene TRBV19; tentative D call: TRBD1 (5 bases). CDR1 is LNHDA and CDR2 is SQIVND in the germline V gene (reference sequence). This CDR3 region has 20 residues. V was clipped by 3 bases and J by 4 bases, with 28 bases between them. The CDR3 protein is CASSMSSHRLRSSFYNEQFF. The CDR3 DNA follows: TGTGCCAGTAGTATGTCGTCTCACAGGTTGCGTTCCTCCTTTTACAATGAGCAGTTCTTC.

The CDR3 sequence: CASSQPGQGYEQYF. The CDR3 region has the DNA TGCGCCAGCAGCCAACCGGGACAGGGCTACGAGCAGTACTTC. The rearrangement links TRBV4-1 to TRBJ2-7; 9 bases align to TRBD1. CDR1 is MGHRA and CDR2 is YSYEKL in the germline V gene. The length of the CDR3 is 14 residues. Trimming at V came to 2 bases and at J to 3 bases, leaving 2 bases not matched to a gene.

V and J are TRBV7-8 and TRBJ2-5; D gene ambiguous. V gave up 5 bases and J gave up 12 bases, with 4 bases separating them. Germline V gene lookup returns CDR1 SGHVS and CDR2 FQNEAQ. The CDR3 has 8 residues. The CDR3 reads CASSPEYF. CDR3 bases: TGTGCCAGCAGCCCCGAGTACTTC.

The gene calls are TRBV7-8 and TRBJ1-1, with a possible D match to TRBD1 (5 bases). This CDR3 region has 15 residues. V shed 5 bases and J shed 7 bases, with 20 bases lying between them. The germline gives CDR1 SGHVS, CDR2 FQNEAQ. CDR3 nucleotides: TGTGCCAGCAGCGCGGGACCGGGACGTCGGAATGAAGCTTTCTTT. Its translation: CASSAGPGRRNEAFF.

This clone appeared a few times. This chain connects TRBV25-1 to TRBJ1-4; D ambiguous. CDR3 length equals 15 residues. Trimming removed 4 bases from V and 6 bases from J, with 15 bases in between. Germline lookup yields CDR1 MGHDK and CDR2 SYGVNS. This chain's CDR3 is CASSASREQHEKLFF. In DNA, the CDR3 is TGTGCCAGCAGTGCTTCCCGGGAACAGCATGAAAAACTGTTTTTT.

The rearrangement uses TRBV19 and TRBJ1-2; maybe TRBD1 (5 bases). There are 15 residues in the CDR3. CDR1 and CDR2 from the germline V gene are LNHDA and SQIVND (reference sequence). Trimming removed 8 bases from V and 1 base from J, with 17 bases in between. The CDR3 sequence: CASGSGAPVNYGYTF. CDR3 nucleotides: TGTGCCAGTGGAAGCGGGGCGCCGGTTAACTATGGCTACACCTTC.

As regards this clone: This specimen includes other DNA sequences encoding the same CDR3. The chain links TRBV9 to TRBJ2-3, with TRBD1 matching 7 bases. Trimming took 0 bases from V and 6 from J; bases not matched to a gene: 1. The CDR3 consists of 13 residues. Germline V gives CDR1 SGDLS, CDR2 YYNGEE. DNA of the CDR3: TGTGCCAGCAGCGTAGGCAGGGGGGATACGCAGTATTTT. Its protein is CASSVGRGDTQYF. The full variable domain, completed using reference TRBV9 and TRBJ2-3, is DSGVTQTPKHLITATGQRVTLRCSPRSGDLSVYWYQQSLDQGLQFLIQYYNGEERAKGNILERFSAQQFPDLHSELNLSSLELGDSALYFCASSVGRGDTQYFGPGTRLTVL.

This chain connects TRBV27 to TRBJ1-1; 9 nucleotides line up with TRBD1. CDR3 size: 16 residues. Germline CDR1 and CDR2: MNHEY and SMNVEV (reference sequence). V shed 5 bases and J 3 bases; nucleotides not matched to a gene: 10. CDR3 coding DNA: TGTGCCAGCAGTAGGACCGGGACAGGGTTGCACACTGAAGCTTTCTTT. Translated: CASSRTGTGLHTEAFF.

The chain is built from TRBV7-2 and TRBJ2-7; 7 bases are shared with TRBD1. The CDR3 is 15 amino acids. From germline, CDR1 is SGHTA and CDR2 FQGNSA. The junction had 6 bases not matched to a gene; V was cut back by 1 base and J by 3 bases. The CDR3 DNA reads TGTGCCAGCAGCTTAGTTACAGGGGCCCACTACGAGCAGTACTTC. Amino acid sequence: CASSLVTGAHYEQYF.

The CDR3 DNA follows: TGCGCCAGCAGCTGGACAGGGGATAATGAAAAACTGTTTTTT. Its translation is CASSWTGDNEKLFF. V is TRBV5-1 and J is TRBJ1-4; 9 bases agree with TRBD1. This CDR3 has 14 amino acids. Germline V gene sequence: CDR1 SGHRS, CDR2 YFSETQ. V was pared by 3 bases and J by 4 bases, with 1 base of the junction left unmatched.

This rearrangement joins TRBV7-8 to TRBJ1-2, with TRBD1 matching over 10 bases. The CDR3 covers 15 residues. CDR1 and CDR2 from the germline V gene are SGHVS and FQNEAQ. Trimming removed 8 bases from V and 7 bases from J; junction bases left unmatched: 13. CDR3 residues: CASLLGVDRGGGYTF. The CDR3 region has the DNA TGTGCCAGCTTGCTCGGTGTGGACAGGGGGGGTGGCTACACCTTC.

This clone is a singleton in its sample. This chain links TRBV5-4 with TRBJ2-3; 7 bases are shared with TRBD1. The CDR3 runs 17 residues. V lost 3 bases, J lost 4 bases, and 14 bases stayed unmatched. From germline, CDR1 is SGHNT and CDR2 YYREEE (reference sequence). Written as DNA, the CDR3 is TGTGCCAGCAGCTCCGCCAGGTCCGGGACAGCTGCAGATACGCAGTATTTT. Encoded protein: CASSSARSGTAADTQYF.

The chain links TRBV4-1 to TRBJ2-7; perhaps TRBD1 as D (7 bases). The CDR3 length is 15 residues. Trimming took 2 bases from V and 2 from J, leaving 13 bases between them. Germline V gene data show CDR1 as MGHRA and CDR2 as YSYEKL. The CDR3 loop reads CASSQWRGQTYEQYF. CDR3 nucleotides: TGCGCCAGCAGCCAATGGAGGGGGCAAACCTACGAGCAGTACTTC.

The chain carries TRBV5-1 and TRBJ1-2; possibly TRBD1 for D (5 bases). The germline V and J ends were trimmed by 4 bases and 4 bases, with 11 bases remaining between them. The CDR3 is 13 amino acids. In germline, CDR1 is SGHRS, CDR2 YFSETQ. Here the CDR3 reads CASSTGDGYGYTF. CDR3 DNA sequence: TGCGCCAGCAGCACAGGTGACGGCTATGGCTACACCTTC.

The chain combines TRBV7-8 with TRBJ2-5; 7 positions match TRBD1. The CDR3 has 14 amino acids. V lost 1 base to trimming and J lost 7 bases; unmatched junction nucleotides: 6. CDR1 SGHVS and CDR2 FQNEAQ come from the germline V gene. This CDR3 reads CASSLDRGLGTQYF. The CDR3 DNA sequence: TGTGCCAGCAGCTTAGACAGGGGCCTAGGGACCCAGTACTTC.

The gene calls are TRBV7-6 and TRBJ2-7, with D uncertain. With 1 base removed from V and 2 bases from J, the gap between germline ends came to 9 bases. The CDR3 contains 14 residues. Germline V gives CDR1 SGHVS, CDR2 FNYEAQ. CDR3 sequence reads: CASSLGATPYEQYF. CDR3 nucleotides: TGTGCCAGCAGCTTAGGGGCTACGCCCTACGAGCAGTACTTC.

Comment on this clone: An end of the junction differs from the germline gene, which may be a read error. The CDR3 bases are TGCAGCGTTGAAGGAGCGGGAGACAAGGCCTCCAACGAGCAGTACTTC. It specifies CSVEGAGDKASNEQYF. This rearrangement joins TRBV29-1 to TRBJ2-7, with TRBD2 matching 8 bases. CDR1 is SQVTM and CDR2 is ANQGSEA in the germline V gene. The CDR3 loop spans 16 amino acids.

For this clone: This may be a read error, as it is one base from a much larger clone. J is TRBJ2-3 and V is TRBV2; 7 positions match TRBD2. The ends lost 7 bases at V and 0 bases at J; junction bases unmatched: 1. The CDR3 runs 13 residues. Germline CDR1 and CDR2: SNHLY and FYNNEI. CDR3: CASISGSTDTQYF. The CDR3 nucleotides read TGTGCCAGCATTAGCGGGAGCACAGATACGCAGTATTTT.

The chain couples TRBV14 to TRBJ2-3, with 8 bases matching TRBD2. CDR3 length: 13 residues. The germline gives CDR1 SGHDN, CDR2 FVKESK. After removal of 2 bases from V and 12 bases from J, the junction contained 7 bases not matched to a gene. DNA of the CDR3: TGTGCCAGCAGCCAACAAACCGGGACTAGTCAGTATTTT. Protein product: CASSQQTGTSQYF.

The CDR3 loop is CAWRTGTRELFF. As DNA, the CDR3 is TGTGCCTGGCGGACAGGGACCAGGGAGCTGTTTTTT. The chain couples TRBV30 to TRBJ2-2; 8 nucleotides line up with TRBD1. Germline V gene sequence: CDR1 GTSNPN, CDR2 SVGIG (reference sequence). Losses at the gene ends were 5 bases for V and 9 bases for J; bases not matched to a gene: 5. CDR3 length: 12 amino acids.

This chain connects TRBV4-2 to TRBJ1-1; no definite D call. The ends were cut back, 0 bases at V and 3 bases at J, with 5 bases in the middle. Looked up from germline, CDR1 is LGHNA and CDR2 is YNFKEQ. The CDR3 totals 13 residues. The CDR3 sequence is CASSQEADTEAFF. The CDR3 coding sequence is TGTGCCAGCAGCCAAGAGGCAGACACTGAAGCTTTCTTT.

V usage is TRBV4-1 and J usage is TRBJ2-2; 13 bases are a match to TRBD2. J gave up 3 bases and V 1 base, and 14 bases lay outside the gene matches. In germline, CDR1 is MGHRA, CDR2 YSYEKL. CDR3 length equals 21 residues. Here the CDR3 DNA reads TGCGCCAGCAGCCAAGCCCCCTTATCCCGGGGACTAGCGGGACACACCGGGGAGCTGTTTTTT. It codes for CASSQAPLSRGLAGHTGELFF.

This sequence joins TRBV10-3 and TRBJ1-1; 7 nucleotides agree with TRBD1. Germline CDR1 and CDR2: ENHRY and SYGVKD. V dropped 4 bases and J dropped 2; count of bases not matched to a gene: 16. CDR3 length: 18 amino acids. CDR3 sequence reads: CAISGLGLTGMGNTEAFF. CDR3 sequence (DNA): TGTGCCATCAGTGGGCTAGGGCTGACAGGGATGGGAAACACTGAAGCTTTCTTT.

The count of this clone is one. In nucleotides, the CDR3 is TGTGCCAGCAGTTCAGGGTCCAATGAAAAACTGTTTTTT. Protein sequence: CASSSGSNEKLFF. This chain uses TRBV6-5 with TRBJ1-4; tentative D call: TRBD1 (5 bases). Germline V lookup: CDR1 MNHEY, CDR2 SVGAGI. V was shortened by 4 bases and J by 5 bases, with 8 bases between the two germline ends. There are 13 residues in the CDR3.

The rearrangement uses TRBV6-6 and TRBJ1-4, with TRBD1 matching 7 bases. The V gene's germline CDR1 is MNHNY and CDR2 SVGAGI (reference sequence). Trimming removed 0 bases from V and 8 bases from J; junction bases left unmatched: 6. This CDR3 has 15 residues. The DNA for the CDR3 is TGTGCCAGCAGTTACTCGAACAGGGGTGGCGAAAAACTGTTTTTT. Encoded protein: CASSYSNRGGEKLFF.

This chain joins TRBV10-1 and TRBJ1-1, with D tentatively TRBD1 (5 bases). The ends were cut back, 7 bases at V and 3 bases at J, with 12 bases in the middle. The CDR3 is 13 amino acids. Per germline, CDR1 WNHNN and CDR2 SYGVQD (reference sequence). CDR3 sequence (DNA): TGCGCCAGCAAGAAGGGGTCTGACACTGAAGCTTTCTTT. Its protein is CASKKGSDTEAFF.